The entry that follows covers one TCR beta chain sequence. There is no known antigen for this receptor. Base quality data are lacking; no much larger clone is found one base away. The sample comes from a study of PD-1 blockade in mismatch repair-deficient tumors (dated by TCRdb to 2017 to 2019). As for the study more broadly: Between September 2013 and 2016, the trial enrolled some 86 consecutive patients with 12 mismatch repair-deficient cancer types, every one of whom had been previously treated and was progressing. Tumor-associated T cell clones were tracked in the peripheral blood of patients responding to PD-1 blockade by deep sequencing of TCR CDR3 regions. The full study reports these points: Clones residing in the tumor, which were often undetectable in blood before treatment, expanded quickly after pembrolizumab and then contracted, generally before radiologic responses.

In the paper's terms, the time point label means: peripheral blood before pembrolizumab. For every enrolled patient, mismatch repair deficiency was confirmed by either polymerase chain reaction or immunohistochemistry. TCR sequencing was performed for a few patients who responded to pembrolizumab therapy. The phase II trial prospectively tested pembrolizumab PD-1 blockade in advanced mismatch repair-deficient cancers regardless of tissue of origin. Peripheral blood T cell samples were gathered serially, both before PD-1 blockade started and at multiple time points afterward. Blood sampling times were reported as weeks after the first pembrolizumab dose. V and J are truncated by 0 bases and 5 bases respectively, leaving an intervening sequence of 14 bases. The germline V gene encodes CDR1 LGHNA and CDR2 YSLEER. From its cysteine to its phenylalanine, the CDR3 spans 15 amino acids. Of the read, only the CDR3 DNA is kept; its 45 bases are in frame from base 1.

The library was built by means of the immunoSEQ multiplex PCR assay. TCRdb limited this immuneACCESS table to in-frame rearrangements with V and J called. A share of clones is missing; checked studies link under half to unresolved V genes, and the rest is unexplained. This sample has some 45,000 clones in its table, and around 77% of those were observed once. Together, the top ten hold less than 3.5% of the sample. The TCR was taken from an adult with mismatch repair-deficient cancer. The input for sequencing was PBMCs, taken before pembrolizumab treatment. This sequence uses TRBV4-3 and TRBJ2-7; the D segment might be TRBD1 or TRBD2, since each matches 5 bases. The nucleotide sequence is TGCGCCAGCAGCCAAGAGCTGGGACCCTTCGACGAGCAGTACTTC. It is translated as CASSQELGPFDEQYF.